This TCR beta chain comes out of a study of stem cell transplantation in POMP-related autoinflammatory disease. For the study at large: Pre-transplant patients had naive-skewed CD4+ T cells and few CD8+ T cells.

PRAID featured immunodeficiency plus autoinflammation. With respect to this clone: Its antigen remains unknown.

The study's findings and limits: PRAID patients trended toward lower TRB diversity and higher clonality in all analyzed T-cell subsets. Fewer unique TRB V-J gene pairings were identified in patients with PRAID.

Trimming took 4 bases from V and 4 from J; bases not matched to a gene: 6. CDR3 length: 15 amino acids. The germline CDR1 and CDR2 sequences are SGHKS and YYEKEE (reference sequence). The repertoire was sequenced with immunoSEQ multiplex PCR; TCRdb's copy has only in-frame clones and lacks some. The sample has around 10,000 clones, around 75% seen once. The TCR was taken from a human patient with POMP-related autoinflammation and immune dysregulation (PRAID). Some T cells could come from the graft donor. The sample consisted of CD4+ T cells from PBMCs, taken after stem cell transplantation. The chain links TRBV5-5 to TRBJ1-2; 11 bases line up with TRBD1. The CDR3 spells CASSPGQGVSYGYTF. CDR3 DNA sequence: TGTGCCAGCAGCCCGGGACAGGGGGTATCCTATGGCTACACCTTC.